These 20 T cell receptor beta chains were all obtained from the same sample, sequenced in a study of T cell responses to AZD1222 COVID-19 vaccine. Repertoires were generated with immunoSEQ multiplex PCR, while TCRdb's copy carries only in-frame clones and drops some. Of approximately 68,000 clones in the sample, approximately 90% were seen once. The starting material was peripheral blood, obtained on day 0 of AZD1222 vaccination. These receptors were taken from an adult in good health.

CDR3 sequence reads: CASSSTRTQRGNTIYF. The CDR3 nucleotides read TGTGCCAGCAGTTCAACAAGGACGCAAAGAGGAAACACCATATATTTT. The chain combines TRBV27 with TRBJ1-3; D is unclear. Germline V gene data show CDR1 as MNHEY and CDR2 as SMNVEV (reference sequence). Between the trimmed V and J ends, which lost 4 bases and 4 bases, there was a span of 17 bases. The CDR3 contains 16 residues.

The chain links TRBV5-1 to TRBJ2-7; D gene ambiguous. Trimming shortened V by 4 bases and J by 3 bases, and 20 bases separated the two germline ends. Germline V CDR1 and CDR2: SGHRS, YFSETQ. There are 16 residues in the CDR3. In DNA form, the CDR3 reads TGCGCCAGCAGCCACACTGGTGGTACACCCAGCTACGAGCAGTACTTC. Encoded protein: CASSHTGGTPSYEQYF.

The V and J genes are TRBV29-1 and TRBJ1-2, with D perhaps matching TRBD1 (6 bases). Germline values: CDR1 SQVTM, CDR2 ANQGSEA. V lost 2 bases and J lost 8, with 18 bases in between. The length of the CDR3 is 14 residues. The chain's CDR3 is CSVEHRDTGTGYTF. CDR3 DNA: TGCAGCGTTGAACACCGGGACACAGGTACCGGCTACACCTTC.

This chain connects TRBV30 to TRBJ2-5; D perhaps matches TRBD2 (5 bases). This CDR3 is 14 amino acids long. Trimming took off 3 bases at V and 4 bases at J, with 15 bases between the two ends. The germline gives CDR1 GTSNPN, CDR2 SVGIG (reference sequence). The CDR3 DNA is TGTGCCTGGAGCCTACTAGGAGCCGCAGAGACCCAGTACTTC. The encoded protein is CAWSLLGAAETQYF. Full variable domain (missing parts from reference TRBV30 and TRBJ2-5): SQTIHQWPATLVQPVGSPLSLECTVEGTSNPNLYWYRQAAGRGLQLLFYSVGIGQISSEVPQNLSASRPQDRQFILSSKKLLLSDSGFYLCAWSLLGAAETQYFGPGTRLLVL.

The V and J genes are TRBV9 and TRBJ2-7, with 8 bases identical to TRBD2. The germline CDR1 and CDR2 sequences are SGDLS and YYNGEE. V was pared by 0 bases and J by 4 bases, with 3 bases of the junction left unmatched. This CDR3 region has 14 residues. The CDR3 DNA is TGTGCCAGCAGCGTAGCGGGAGGGCCGTACGAGCAGTACTTC. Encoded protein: CASSVAGGPYEQYF. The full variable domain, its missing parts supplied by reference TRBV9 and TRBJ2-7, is DSGVTQTPKHLITATGQRVTLRCSPRSGDLSVYWYQQSLDQGLQFLIQYYNGEERAKGNILERFSAQQFPDLHSELNLSSLELGDSALYFCASSVAGGPYEQYFGPGTRLTVT.

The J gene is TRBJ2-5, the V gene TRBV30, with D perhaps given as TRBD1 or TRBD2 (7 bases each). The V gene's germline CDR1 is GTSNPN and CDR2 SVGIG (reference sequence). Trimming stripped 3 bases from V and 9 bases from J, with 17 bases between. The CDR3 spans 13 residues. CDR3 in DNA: TGTGCCTGGAGAATGGCAGGGGGGGAGTCCCAGTACTTC. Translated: CAWRMAGGESQYF.

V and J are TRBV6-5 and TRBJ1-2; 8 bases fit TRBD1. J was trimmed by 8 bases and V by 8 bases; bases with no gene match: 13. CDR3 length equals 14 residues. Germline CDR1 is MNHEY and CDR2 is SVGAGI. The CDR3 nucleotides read TGTGCCAGCGGACTAAGACAGGGGACGGGCGGCTACACCTTC. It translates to CASGLRQGTGGYTF.

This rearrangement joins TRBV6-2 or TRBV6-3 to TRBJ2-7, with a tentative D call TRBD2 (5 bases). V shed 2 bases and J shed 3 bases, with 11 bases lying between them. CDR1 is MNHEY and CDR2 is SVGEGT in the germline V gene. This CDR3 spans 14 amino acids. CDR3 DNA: TGTGCCAGCAGTTACAGCGGCGCAATCTACGAGCAGTACTTC. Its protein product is CASSYSGAIYEQYF.

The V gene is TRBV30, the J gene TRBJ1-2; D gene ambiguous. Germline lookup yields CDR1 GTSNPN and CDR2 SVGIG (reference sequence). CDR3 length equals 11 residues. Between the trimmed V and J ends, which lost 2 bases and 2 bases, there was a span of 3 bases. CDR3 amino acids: CAWSSNYGYTF. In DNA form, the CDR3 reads TGTGCCTGGAGTTCAAACTATGGCTACACCTTC.

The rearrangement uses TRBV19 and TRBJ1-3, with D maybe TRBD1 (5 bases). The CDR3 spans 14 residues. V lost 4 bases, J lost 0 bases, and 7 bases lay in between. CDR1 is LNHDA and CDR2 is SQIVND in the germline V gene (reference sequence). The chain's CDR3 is CASSRTNSGNTIYF. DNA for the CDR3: TGTGCCAGTAGTAGGACAAACTCTGGAAACACCATATATTTT.

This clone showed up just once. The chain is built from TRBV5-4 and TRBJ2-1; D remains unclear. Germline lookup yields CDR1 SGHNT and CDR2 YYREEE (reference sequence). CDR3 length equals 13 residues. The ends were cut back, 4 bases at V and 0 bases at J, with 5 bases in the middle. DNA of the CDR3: TGTGCCAGCAGCGCCAGCTCCTACAATGAGCAGTTCTTC. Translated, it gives CASSASSYNEQFF.

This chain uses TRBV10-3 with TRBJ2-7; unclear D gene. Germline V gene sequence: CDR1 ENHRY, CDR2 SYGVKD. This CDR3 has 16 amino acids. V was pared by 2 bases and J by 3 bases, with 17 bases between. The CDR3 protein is CAISEIGQTSGYEQYF. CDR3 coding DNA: TGTGCCATCAGTGAGATTGGGCAGACTTCAGGCTACGAGCAGTACTTC.

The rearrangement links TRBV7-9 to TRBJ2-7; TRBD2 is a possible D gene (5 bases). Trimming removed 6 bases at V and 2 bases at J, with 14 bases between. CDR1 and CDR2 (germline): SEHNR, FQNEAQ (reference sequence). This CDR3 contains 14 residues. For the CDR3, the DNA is TGTGCCAGCAGAGACGAGGGAGTTCCCTACGAGCAGTACTTC. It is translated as CASRDEGVPYEQYF.

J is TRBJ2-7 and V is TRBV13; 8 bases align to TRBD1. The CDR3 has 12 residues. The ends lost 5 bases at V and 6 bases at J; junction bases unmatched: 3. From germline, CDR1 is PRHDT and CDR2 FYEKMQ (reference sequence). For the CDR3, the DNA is TGTGCCAGCAGCCCCACAGGGGGCGAGCAGTACTTC. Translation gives CASSPTGGEQYF.

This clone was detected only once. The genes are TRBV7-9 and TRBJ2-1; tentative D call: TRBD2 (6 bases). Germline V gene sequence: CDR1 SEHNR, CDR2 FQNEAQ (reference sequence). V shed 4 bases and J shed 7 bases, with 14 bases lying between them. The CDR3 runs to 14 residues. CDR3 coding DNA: TGTGCCAGCAGCTACCGGGACTCCGGGAATGAGCAGTTCTTC. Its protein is CASSYRDSGNEQFF.

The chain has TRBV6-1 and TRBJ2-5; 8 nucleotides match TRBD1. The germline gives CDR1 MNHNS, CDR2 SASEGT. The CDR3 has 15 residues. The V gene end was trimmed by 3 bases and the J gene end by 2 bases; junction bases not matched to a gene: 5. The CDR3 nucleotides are TGTGCCAGCAGTGAGGGGACAGGCCGACAAGAGACCCAGTACTTC. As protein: CASSEGTGRQETQYF.

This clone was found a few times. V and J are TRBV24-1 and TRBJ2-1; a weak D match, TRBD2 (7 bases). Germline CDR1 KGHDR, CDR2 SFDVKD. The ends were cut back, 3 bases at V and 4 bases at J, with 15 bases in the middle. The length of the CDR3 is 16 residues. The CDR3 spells CATSDPEGRGYNEQFF. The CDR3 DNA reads TGTGCCACCAGTGATCCCGAGGGGAGGGGGTACAATGAGCAGTTCTTC.

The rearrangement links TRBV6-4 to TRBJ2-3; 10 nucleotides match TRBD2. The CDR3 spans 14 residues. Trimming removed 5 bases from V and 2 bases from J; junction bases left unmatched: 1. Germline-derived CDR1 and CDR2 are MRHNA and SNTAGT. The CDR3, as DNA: TGTGCCAGCAGTAGCGGGGGGGCCACAGATACGCAGTATTTT. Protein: CASSSGGATDTQYF.

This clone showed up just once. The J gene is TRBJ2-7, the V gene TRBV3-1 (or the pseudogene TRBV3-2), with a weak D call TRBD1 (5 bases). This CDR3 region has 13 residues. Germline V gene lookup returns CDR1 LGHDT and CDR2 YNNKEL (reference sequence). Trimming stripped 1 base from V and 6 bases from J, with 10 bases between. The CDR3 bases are TGTGCCAGCAGCCAAGGGTCAGGGATCGAGCAGTACTTC. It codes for CASSQGSGIEQYF.

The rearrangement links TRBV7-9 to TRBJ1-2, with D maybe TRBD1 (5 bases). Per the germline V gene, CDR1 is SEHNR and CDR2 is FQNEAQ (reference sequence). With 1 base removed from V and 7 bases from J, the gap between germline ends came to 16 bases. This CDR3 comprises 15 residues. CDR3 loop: CASSLGRGPLTGYTF. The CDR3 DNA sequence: TGTGCCAGCAGCTTAGGGAGGGGCCCCTTGACTGGCTACACCTTC.